The 30 T cell receptor beta chains reported below all come from one sample, sequenced in a study of human T cells and chemical hapten exposure. Time point given: patch test 2, 6 weeks after DPC sensitization. Treatment in this sample: therapeutic diphenylcyclopropenone sensitization with weekly scalp DPC. TCRdb itself ran the RACE reads through MiXCR, one entry per CDR3 protein. The sample records about 54,000 distinct CDR3 sequences, around 9.5% being singletons. The sequences come from whole blood, collected in connection with sensitization to the hapten diphenylcyclopropenone (DPC). These receptors were collected from a woman between 45 and 60 years old with alopecia areata. Some clones in this sample may be carry-over from other donors' samples.

This clonotype turned up a few times. V is TRBV28 and J is TRBJ2-7, with D uncertain. CDR3 length: 12 amino acids. Germline lookup yields CDR1 MDHEN and CDR2 SYDVKM. The V and J ends lost 4 bases and 2 bases respectively, with 6 bases between them. The CDR3 here is CASSSTTYEQYF. CDR3 DNA: TGTGCCAGCAGTTCCACGACCTACGAGCAGTACTTC. Variable domain in full (rest from reference TRBV28 and TRBJ2-7): DVKVTQSSRYLVKRTGEKVFLECVQDMDHENMFWYRQDPGLGLRLIYFSYDVKMKEKGDIPEGYSVSREKKERFSLILESASTNQTSMYLCASSSTTYEQYFGPGTRLTVT.

This clonotype was detected many times. The chain carries TRBV5-4 and TRBJ2-5; TRBD1 is a possible D gene (6 bases). Between the trimmed V and J ends, which lost 1 base and 6 bases, there was a span of 16 bases. Germline V gives CDR1 SGHNT, CDR2 YYREEE (reference sequence). The CDR3 runs 15 residues. CDR3 protein: CASSLPNRDIKTQYF. CDR3 coding DNA: TGTGCCAGCAGCTTGCCTAACCGGGACATTAAGACCCAGTACTTC.

Many counts were recorded for this clonotype. The chain combines TRBV20-1 with TRBJ2-7; TRBD1 might be the D (6 bases). This CDR3 is built from 13 residues. Germline V gives CDR1 DFQATT, CDR2 SNEGSKA (reference sequence). V dropped 6 bases and J dropped 8 bases, with 20 bases sitting between them. CDR3 coding DNA: TGCAGTGCATGGGACAACCCAAGCCGAAAGCAGTACTTC. It encodes CSAWDNPSRKQYF.

The chain is built from TRBV10-2 and TRBJ1-5, with 12 bases aligning to TRBD1. The germline V gene encodes CDR1 WSHSY and CDR2 SAAADI. The CDR3 extends over 15 amino acids. The V gene end was trimmed by 10 bases and the J gene end by 5 bases; junction bases not matched to a gene: 9. The CDR3 DNA reads TGCGCCATCACCGGGACAGGGGGCGCGGATCAGCCCCAGCATTTT. Residues: CAITGTGGADQPQHF.

This clonotype has more than one count but fewer than ten. The chain carries TRBV12-3 or TRBV12-4 and TRBJ2-3; D is ambiguous. The CDR3 runs to 13 residues. The germline V and J ends were trimmed by 2 bases and 5 bases, with 8 bases remaining between them. The DNA for the CDR3 is TGTGCCAGCAGTTTATTGGCGGTAGATACGCAGTATTTT. It is translated as CASSLLAVDTQYF.

This clonotype was detected many times. The genes are TRBV6-1 and TRBJ1-1; D call uncertain. The germline V and J ends were trimmed by 2 bases and 9 bases, with 13 bases remaining between them. Germline V CDR1 and CDR2: MNHNS, SASEGT. The CDR3 has 13 residues. The DNA of the CDR3 is TGTGCCAGCAGTGAACACGGAGCACTGAAAGCTTTCTTT. Amino acid sequence: CASSEHGALKAFF.

The chain combines TRBV6-2 or TRBV6-3 with TRBJ2-5; 8 bases map to TRBD1. The germline gives CDR1 MNHEY, CDR2 SVGEGT. The CDR3 covers 15 residues. Trimming at V came to 2 bases and at J to 2 bases, leaving 4 bases not matched to a gene. CDR3: CASSYGQGFQETQYF. The CDR3 nucleotides read TGTGCCAGCAGTTACGGACAGGGATTTCAAGAGACCCAGTACTTC.

This clonotype was observed a few times. The rearrangement joins TRBV7-9 to TRBJ2-3, with 9 bases fitting TRBD1. The CDR3 is 15 amino acids. Germline CDR1 SEHNR, CDR2 FQNEAQ (reference sequence). Unmatched junction bases numbered 5, after V lost 3 bases and J lost 4 bases. CDR3 bases: TGTGCCAGCAGCTTTTGGACAGGGGAAGCAGATACGCAGTATTTT. The encoded protein is CASSFWTGEADTQYF. Variable domain in full (rest from reference TRBV7-9 and TRBJ2-3): DTGVSQNPRHKITKRGQNVTFRCDPISEHNRLYWYRQTLGQGPEFLTYFQNEAQLEKSRLLSDRFSAERPKGSFSTLEIQRTEQGDSAMYLCASSFWTGEADTQYFGPGTRLTVL.

This clonotype was seen repeatedly, ten times or more. The chain uses TRBV7-2 and TRBJ1-2; D call uncertain. The germline gives CDR1 SGHTA, CDR2 FQGNSA. The CDR3 consists of 13 residues. V gave up 2 bases and J gave up 0 bases, with 4 bases separating them. The CDR3 region has the DNA TGTGCCAGCAGCTTACAGGCTAACTATGGCTACACCTTC. Protein product: CASSLQANYGYTF.

The sample holds many counts of this clonotype. The chain joins TRBV6-5 to TRBJ1-1; D ambiguous. Germline assignment: CDR1 MNHEY and CDR2 SVGAGI. This CDR3 spans 13 amino acids. The V and J ends lost 7 bases and 5 bases respectively, with 14 bases between them. The CDR3 nucleotides are TGTGCCAGCAACGCCCCGTTATCTACTGAAGCTTTCTTT. Protein sequence: CASNAPLSTEAFF.

The CDR3 DNA reads as TGTGCCAGCAGCTTTGGGAATCCTAATTCACCCCTCCACTTT. Translating it yields CASSFGNPNSPLHF. This chain uses TRBV7-2 with TRBJ1-6; D ambiguous. V lost 3 bases and J 6 bases, leaving 9 bases between the germline ends. Germline values: CDR1 SGHTA, CDR2 FQGNSA. This CDR3 region has 14 residues.

J is TRBJ2-1 and V is TRBV12-5; 9 bases agree with TRBD2. V shed 7 bases, J shed 0 bases, and the junction held 13 bases outside the gene matches. The V gene's germline CDR1 is LGHNT and CDR2 FRNRAP. The CDR3 is 18 residues long. The CDR3 is CASANGTGTSFSYNEQFF. CDR3 in DNA: TGTGCTAGTGCTAATGGGACGGGGACTAGCTTCTCCTACAATGAGCAGTTCTTC.

This clonotype was observed a handful of times. The chain recombines TRBV5-1 with TRBJ2-4; 10 bases map to TRBD1. Germline CDR1 reads SGHRS; CDR2 reads YFSETQ. This CDR3 is built from 14 residues. With 4 bases clipped from V and 5 bases from J, the junction kept 3 bases outside the gene matches. The CDR3 DNA reads as TGCGCCAGCAGCCCCGGGACAGGGGAAAACATTCAGTACTTC. Translation gives CASSPGTGENIQYF.

This clonotype showed up many times. This rearrangement joins TRBV6-5 to TRBJ1-6, with D unclear. Per the germline V gene, CDR1 is MNHEY and CDR2 is SVGAGI. The CDR3 loop spans 15 amino acids. The ends were cut back, 1 base at V and 10 bases at J, with 14 bases in the middle. The CDR3 reads CASSYWAGRGSPLHF. The CDR3 bases are TGTGCCAGCAGTTACTGGGCCGGGAGAGGGTCACCCCTCCACTTT.

This chain joins TRBV6-4 and TRBJ1-2; the D is unclear. V lost 2 bases, J lost 8 bases, and 9 bases lay in between. Germline V gene sequence: CDR1 MRHNA, CDR2 SNTAGT. The CDR3 is 12 amino acids. The CDR3 DNA reads as TGTGCCAGCAGTGACAGAAATCGGGGCTACACCTTC. Its protein product is CASSDRNRGYTF.

This clonotype was counted ten times or more. The chain uses TRBV5-5 and TRBJ1-1; no clear D gene. Germline V gene sequence: CDR1 SGHKS, CDR2 YYEKEE (reference sequence). The CDR3 has 13 amino acids. V lost 0 bases, J lost 3 bases, and 6 bases lay in between. CDR3 in amino acids: CASSLAAYTEAFF. In DNA, the CDR3 is TGTGCCAGCAGCTTGGCCGCTTACACTGAAGCTTTCTTT.

This clonotype was observed at least ten times. The V and J genes are TRBV28 and TRBJ2-7, with D unclear. The CDR3 contains 13 residues. Trimming cost V 8 bases and J 0 bases, with 11 bases left between them. The germline gives CDR1 MDHEN, CDR2 SYDVKM. CDR3 sequence reads: CASLRQTSYEQYF. CDR3 coding DNA: TGTGCCAGCCTTAGGCAGACCTCCTACGAGCAGTACTTC.

The chain links TRBV11-3 to TRBJ1-1; D may be TRBD1 (5 bases). Germline loops: CDR1 SGHNT, CDR2 YENEEA. Trimming took 6 bases from V and 4 from J, leaving 12 bases between them. The CDR3 is 13 amino acids. CDR3 DNA: TGTGCCAGCAGTAGGGGAATCGGCACTGAAGCTTTCTTT. It yields the protein CASSRGIGTEAFF. Drawing the rest from reference TRBV11-3 and TRBJ1-1, the complete variable domain is EAGVVQSPRYKIIEKKQPVAFWCNPISGHNTLYWYLQNLGQGPELLIRYENEEAVDDSQLPKDRFSAERLKGVDSTLKIQPAELGDSAVYLCASSRGIGTEAFFGQGTRLTVV.

J is TRBJ2-3 and V is TRBV18, with D uncertain. V lost 3 bases and J 7 bases, leaving 14 bases between the germline ends. Germline V gives CDR1 KGHSH, CDR2 LQKENI. The CDR3 loop spans 14 amino acids. The CDR3 DNA reads as TGTGCCAGCTCACCGATCGGCGAGAAGAATACGCAGTATTTT. Its translation is CASSPIGEKNTQYF.

The J gene is TRBJ2-5, the V gene TRBV7-9; D possibly corresponds to TRBD1 (5 bases). The CDR3 sequence is 12 residues long. Germline CDR1 is SEHNR and CDR2 is FQNEAQ (reference sequence). Trimming shortened V by 2 bases and J by 7 bases, and 8 bases separated the two germline ends. The CDR3 reads CASSLMGLTQYF. DNA of the CDR3: TGTGCCAGCAGCTTAATGGGGCTGACCCAGTACTTC.

The chain links TRBV6-5 to TRBJ2-5; perhaps TRBD1 as D (6 bases). Germline values: CDR1 MNHEY, CDR2 SVGAGI. This CDR3 comprises 14 residues. V lost 8 bases to trimming and J lost 4 bases, with 17 bases between them. The CDR3 region is CASLEPGTRETQYF. The CDR3, as DNA: TGTGCCAGCCTTGAACCCGGGACAAGAGAGACCCAGTACTTC.

This clonotype has more than one count but fewer than ten. V is TRBV7-2 and J is TRBJ2-1; no clear D. The V gene's germline CDR1 is SGHTA and CDR2 FQGNSA. Deletions cut 4 bases from V and 9 bases from J, with 13 bases between. The CDR3 is 13 residues long. CDR3 region: CASSSRPTSEQFF. DNA for the CDR3: TGTGCCAGCAGCTCCAGGCCTACCAGTGAGCAGTTCTTC.

The chain couples TRBV7-6 to TRBJ1-3; unclear D gene. Trimming cost V 5 bases and J 3 bases, with 11 bases left between them. Germline V lookup: CDR1 SGHVS, CDR2 FNYEAQ. This CDR3 spans 14 amino acids. The CDR3 spells CASSVELHGNTIYF. The DNA for the CDR3 is TGTGCCAGCAGCGTCGAACTCCATGGAAACACCATATATTTT.

This clonotype was detected many times. The chain is built from TRBV21-1 and TRBJ1-4; the D segment call TRBD1 is taken from the table without a DNA check. TRBV21-1 is labeled a pseudogene. The CDR3 covers 17 residues. DNA of the CDR3: TGTGCCAGCAGCACTGGTGGATTGGGACAGGGGAATGAAAAACTGTTTTTT. It translates to CASSTGGLGQGNEKLFF.

The chain uses TRBV4-3 and TRBJ1-2, with TRBD1 as a possible D gene (5 bases). V was trimmed by 0 bases and J by 1 base, leaving 15 bases between them. Germline V gene data show CDR1 as LGHNA and CDR2 as YSLEER. The CDR3 spans 17 residues. CDR3 DNA: TGCGCCAGCAGCCAAGATCCTGGGGGGGAGTTTAACTATGGCTACACCTTC. Translating it yields CASSQDPGGEFNYGYTF.

V and J are TRBV5-6 and TRBJ2-6; no firm D call. This CDR3 comprises 17 residues. CDR1 is SGHDT, CDR2 YYEEEE, per germline. V was trimmed by 2 bases and J by 4 bases, leaving 16 bases between them. CDR3 region: CASSLRGRLEGANVLTF. DNA for the CDR3: TGTGCCAGCAGCTTAAGAGGACGGCTAGAAGGGGCCAACGTCCTGACTTTC.

The genes are TRBV7-6 and TRBJ2-7; 10 nucleotides line up with TRBD1. Germline V gives CDR1 SGHVS, CDR2 FNYEAQ. V lost 5 bases to trimming and J lost 5 bases; unmatched junction nucleotides: 15. CDR3 length: 17 amino acids. Written as DNA, the CDR3 is TGTGCCAGCAGCCGTGGGACAGGGGCCAACCCAGGCAACGAGCAGTACTTC. This sequence encodes CASSRGTGANPGNEQYF.

Many counts were recorded for this clonotype. The J gene is TRBJ1-5, the V gene TRBV7-8, with D uncertain. This CDR3 is 12 amino acids long. In germline, CDR1 is SGHVS, CDR2 FQNEAQ. Trimming took 1 base from V and 5 from J, leaving 3 bases between them. DNA of the CDR3: TGTGCCAGCAGCTTAGTAGATCAGCCCCAGCATTTT. Translation gives CASSLVDQPQHF.

The rearrangement joins TRBV6-6 to TRBJ1-5; TRBD1 matches 7 bases. From germline, CDR1 is MNHNY and CDR2 SVGAGI (reference sequence). J gave up 2 bases and V 0 bases, and 1 base lay outside the gene matches. This CDR3 has 15 residues. CDR3: CASSYSTGGNQPQHF. Here the CDR3 DNA reads TGTGCCAGCAGTTACTCAACAGGGGGCAATCAGCCCCAGCATTTT.

This clonotype was counted between two and nine times. The chain couples TRBV19 to TRBJ1-3; D remains ambiguous. V was trimmed by 5 bases and J by 5 bases, leaving 22 bases between them. Germline V lookup: CDR1 LNHDA, CDR2 SQIVND (reference sequence). CDR3 length: 17 residues. The CDR3 loop reads CASSGPITKESRNTIYF. The CDR3 DNA follows: TGTGCCAGTAGTGGCCCGATCACGAAGGAATCTCGAAACACCATATATTTT.